This record concerns one T cell receptor (beta chain) sequence. The antigen is unknown. Compared with germline, one end of the junction differs, possibly owing to a read error. TCR beta cDNA was made from 500 ng total RNA with a constant-region primer. What produced the TCR beta libraries was three nested multiplex PCR rounds using slightly modified ARM-PCR. Investigators reported that the first two PCR rounds, at roughly 10 cycles each, used TRBV1-TRBV30 forward primers with a C-beta reverse primer. One entry per CDR3 protein results from TCRdb running MiXCR on the multiplex PCR reads. The top ten clones hold approximately 5.9% of a sample with about 330,000 distinct CDR3 sequences, less than 65% of them seen once. The sample comes from a study of tumor-infiltrating lymphocytes in primary liver carcinoma. Looking at the study overall: The patient group consisted of men and women aged 30 to 69 years. Stage T1-T3 N0M0 tumors measured about 4.2 to 10 cm at most. Findings and limits, study-wide: Tumor-blood pairs (like tumor-adjacent pairs) overlapped less than tumor region pairs did.

Unsorted whole blood served as the source of blood RNA, and germline DNA was extracted as well. The germline CDR1 and CDR2 sequences are MNHEY and SVGAGI. The CDR3 consists of 13 residues. The chain recombines TRBV6-5 with TRBJ2-5; D gene ambiguous. The source of this sequence is a man in his forties with primary liver carcinoma and hepatitis B virus infection. Sequenced sample: peripheral blood. CDR3 loop: CASRSDIQETQCF. The CDR3, as DNA: TGTGCCAGCAGATCAGACATCCAAGAGACCCAGTGCTTC.